This note documents a single T cell receptor beta chain sequence. Its target is not known. The data were taken from a study of cytomegalovirus exposure and HLA in healthy donors. Sequencing was performed with immunoSEQ multiplex PCR; in TCRdb, only in-frame clones are kept and a portion is missing. The sample records hundreds of thousands of clones, about nine tenths being singletons. Study-wide results and limits: Associated with cytomegalovirus, according to the listing, were around 160 TCR beta chains.

This receptor was identified in a woman between 18 and 30 years old in good health and CMV-seronegative. The sequencing sample was made of PBMCs.

The CDR3 DNA is TGTGCCAGCAGTGAAGATGGGGCCGATGGCTACACCTTC. As protein: CASSEDGADGYTF. The rearrangement uses TRBV6-1 and TRBJ1-2; weak D call: TRBD1 (5 bases). V shed 1 base and J shed 6 bases, with 9 bases lying between them. Germline CDR1 and CDR2: MNHNS and SASEGT. The CDR3 consists of 13 residues.